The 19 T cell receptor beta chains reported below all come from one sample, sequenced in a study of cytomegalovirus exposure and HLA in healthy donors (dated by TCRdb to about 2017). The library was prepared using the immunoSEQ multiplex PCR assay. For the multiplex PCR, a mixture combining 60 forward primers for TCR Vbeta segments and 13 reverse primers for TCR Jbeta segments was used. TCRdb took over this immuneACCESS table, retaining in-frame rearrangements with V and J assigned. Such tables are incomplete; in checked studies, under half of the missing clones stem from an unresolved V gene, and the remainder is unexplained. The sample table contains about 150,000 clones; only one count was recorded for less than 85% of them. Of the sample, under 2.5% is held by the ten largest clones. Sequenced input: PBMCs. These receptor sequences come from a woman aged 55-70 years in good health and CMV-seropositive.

CDR3 in amino acids: CASSYEGNQPQHF. The CDR3 coding sequence is TGTGCCAGCAGTTACGAGGGAAATCAGCCCCAGCATTTT. The chain is built from TRBV6-5 and TRBJ1-5; D unresolved. The CDR3 contains 13 residues. In germline, CDR1 is MNHEY, CDR2 SVGAGI. V gave up 2 bases and J gave up 4 bases, with 6 bases separating them.

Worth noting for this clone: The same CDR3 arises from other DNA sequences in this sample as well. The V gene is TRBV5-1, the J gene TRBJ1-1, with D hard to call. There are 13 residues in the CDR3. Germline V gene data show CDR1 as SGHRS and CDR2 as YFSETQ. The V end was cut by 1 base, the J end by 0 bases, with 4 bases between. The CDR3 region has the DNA TGCGCCAGCAGCTTGACAGTGAACACTGAAGCTTTCTTT. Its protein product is CASSLTVNTEAFF.

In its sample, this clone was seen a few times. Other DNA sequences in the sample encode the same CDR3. The CDR3 region has the DNA TGCGCCAGCAGCTTAGCGGGAGGGGGGTACAATGAGCAGTTCTTC. Protein product: CASSLAGGGYNEQFF. This rearrangement joins TRBV5-1 to TRBJ2-1, with 10 bases lining up with TRBD2. J lost 4 bases, V lost 2 bases, and 3 bases had no gene match. Looked up from germline, CDR1 is SGHRS and CDR2 is YFSETQ. The CDR3 length is 15 residues.

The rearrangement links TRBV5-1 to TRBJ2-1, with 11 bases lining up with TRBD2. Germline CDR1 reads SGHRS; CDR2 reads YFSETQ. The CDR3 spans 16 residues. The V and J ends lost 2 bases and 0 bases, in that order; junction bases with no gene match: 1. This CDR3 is CASSFLAGGSYNEQFF. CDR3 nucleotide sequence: TGCGCCAGCAGCTTCCTAGCGGGAGGCTCCTACAATGAGCAGTTCTTC.

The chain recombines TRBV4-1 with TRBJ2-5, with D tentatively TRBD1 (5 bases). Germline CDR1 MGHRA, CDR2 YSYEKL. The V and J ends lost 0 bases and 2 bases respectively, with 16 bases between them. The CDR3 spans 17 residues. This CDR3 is CASSQDLDSLLQETQYF. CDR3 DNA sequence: TGCGCCAGCAGCCAAGATTTAGACAGCCTACTTCAAGAGACCCAGTACTTC.

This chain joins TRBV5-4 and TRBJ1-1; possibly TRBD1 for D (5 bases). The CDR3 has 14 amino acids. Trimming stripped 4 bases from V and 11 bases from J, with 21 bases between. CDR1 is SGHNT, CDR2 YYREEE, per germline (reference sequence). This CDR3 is CASSGGLRENSAFF. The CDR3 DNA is TGTGCCAGCAGCGGGGGGTTGAGGGAAAATTCCGCTTTCTTT.

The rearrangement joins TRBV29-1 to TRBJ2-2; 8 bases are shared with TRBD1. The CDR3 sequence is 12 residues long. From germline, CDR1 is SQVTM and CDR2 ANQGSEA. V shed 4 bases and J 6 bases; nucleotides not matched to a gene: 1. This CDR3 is CSVGQGSGELFF. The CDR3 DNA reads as TGCAGCGTTGGACAGGGGTCCGGGGAGCTGTTTTTT.

The CDR3 region is CASRLQGVRGEQYF. The CDR3 DNA reads as TGTGCCAGCAGATTACAGGGGGTTCGAGGCGAGCAGTACTTC. The chain couples TRBV6-5 to TRBJ2-5, with 8 bases fitting TRBD1. The J call may be in error: the DNA end matches TRBJ2-7 better. The CDR3 totals 14 residues. Germline V CDR1 and CDR2: MNHEY, SVGAGI.

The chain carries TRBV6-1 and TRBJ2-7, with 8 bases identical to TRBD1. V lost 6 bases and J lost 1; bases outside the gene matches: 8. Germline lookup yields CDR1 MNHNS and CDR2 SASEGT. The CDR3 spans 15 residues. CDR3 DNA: TGTGCCAGCAGAGCGGACAGGGTCCCATCCTACGAGCAGTACTTC. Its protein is CASRADRVPSYEQYF.

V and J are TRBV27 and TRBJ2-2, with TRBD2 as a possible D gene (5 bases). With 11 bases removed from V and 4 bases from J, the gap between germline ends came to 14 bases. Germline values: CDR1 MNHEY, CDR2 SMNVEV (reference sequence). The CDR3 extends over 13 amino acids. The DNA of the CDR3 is TGTGCCGCGTCCCAAGGGAGCACCGGGGAGCTGTTTTTT. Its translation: CAASQGSTGELFF.

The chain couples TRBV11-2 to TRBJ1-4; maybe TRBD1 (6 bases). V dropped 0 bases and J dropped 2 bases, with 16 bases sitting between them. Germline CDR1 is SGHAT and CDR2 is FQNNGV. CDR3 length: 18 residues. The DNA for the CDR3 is TGTGCCAGCAGCTTAGAAGGTTGGTCAGGGGCGACTAATGAAAAACTGTTTTTT. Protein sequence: CASSLEGWSGATNEKLFF.

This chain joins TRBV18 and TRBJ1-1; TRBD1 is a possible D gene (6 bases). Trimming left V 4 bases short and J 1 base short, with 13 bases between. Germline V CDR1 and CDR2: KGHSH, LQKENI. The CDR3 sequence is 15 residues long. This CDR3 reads CASSLNRETNTEAFF. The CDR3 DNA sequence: TGTGCCAGCTCACTGAACAGGGAGACGAACACTGAAGCTTTCTTT.

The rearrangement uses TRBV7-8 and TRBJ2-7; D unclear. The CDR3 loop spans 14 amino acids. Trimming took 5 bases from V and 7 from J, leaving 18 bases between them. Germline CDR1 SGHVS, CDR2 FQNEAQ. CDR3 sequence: CASSLQSAFVEQYF. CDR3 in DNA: TGTGCCAGCAGCCTACAGTCTGCTTTCGTGGAGCAGTACTTC.

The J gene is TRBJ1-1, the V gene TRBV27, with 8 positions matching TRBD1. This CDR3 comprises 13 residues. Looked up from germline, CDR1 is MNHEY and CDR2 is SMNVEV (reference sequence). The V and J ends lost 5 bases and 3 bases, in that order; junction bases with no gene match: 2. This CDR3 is CASSPDRDTEAFF. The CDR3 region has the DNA TGTGCCAGCAGTCCGGACAGGGACACTGAAGCTTTCTTT.

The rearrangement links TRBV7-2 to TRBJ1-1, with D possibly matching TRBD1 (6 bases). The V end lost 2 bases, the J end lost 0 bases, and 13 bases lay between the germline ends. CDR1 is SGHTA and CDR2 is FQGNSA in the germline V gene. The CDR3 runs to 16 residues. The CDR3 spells CASSLKGGHLNTEAFF. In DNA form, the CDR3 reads TGTGCCAGCAGCTTAAAAGGGGGACACTTGAACACTGAAGCTTTCTTT.

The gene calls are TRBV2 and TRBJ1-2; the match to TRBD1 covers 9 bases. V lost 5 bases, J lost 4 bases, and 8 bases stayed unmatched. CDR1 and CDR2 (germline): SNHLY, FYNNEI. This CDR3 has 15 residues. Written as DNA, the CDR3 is TGTGCCAGCAGTTCTCCGGGACAGGGTGCCTATGGCTACACCTTC. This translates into CASSSPGQGAYGYTF.

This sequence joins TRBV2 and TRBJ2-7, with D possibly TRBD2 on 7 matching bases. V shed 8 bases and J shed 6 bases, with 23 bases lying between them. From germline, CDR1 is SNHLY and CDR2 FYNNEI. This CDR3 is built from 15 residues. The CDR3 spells CASGGAAALSIEQYF. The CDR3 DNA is TGTGCCAGCGGGGGGGCAGCCGCTCTCTCAATCGAGCAGTACTTC.

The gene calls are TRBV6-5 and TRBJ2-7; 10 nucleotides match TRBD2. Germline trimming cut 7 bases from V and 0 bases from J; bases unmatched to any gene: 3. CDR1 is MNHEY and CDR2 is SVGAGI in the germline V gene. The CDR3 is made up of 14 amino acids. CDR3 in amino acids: CASIVAGGSYEQYF. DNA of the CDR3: TGTGCCAGCATCGTAGCGGGAGGCTCCTACGAGCAGTACTTC.

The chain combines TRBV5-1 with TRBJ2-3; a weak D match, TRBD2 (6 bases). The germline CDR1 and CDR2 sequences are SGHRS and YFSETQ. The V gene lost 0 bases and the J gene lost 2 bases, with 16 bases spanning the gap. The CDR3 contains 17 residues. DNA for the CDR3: TGCGCCAGCAGCTTGGGGGGCGTAGCGGCACCCACAGATACGCAGTATTTT. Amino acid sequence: CASSLGGVAAPTDTQYF.